The rows below give T cell receptor beta chains drawn from one sample of a study of early T cells in non-severe SARS-CoV-2 infection. One entry per CDR3 protein results from TCRdb running MiXCR on the 5' RACE reads. The sample records around 70,000 distinct CDR3 sequences, approximately 12% being singletons. The sample taken for sequencing was whole blood. The origin of the receptors is an adult who was a healthcare worker with PCR-confirmed SARS-CoV-2 infection or an uninfected control (not recorded which). Both conserved end residues are part of each CDR3.

TRBV5-1	TRBJ2-5	14	CASRVSGIEETQYF
TRBV29-1	TRBJ2-3	13	CSVHRLAGDTQYF
TRBV20-1	TRBJ2-1	13	CSARRLNHNEQFF
TRBV18	TRBJ1-3	15	CASSPGQVPSNTIYF
TRBV14	TRBJ2-7	14	CASSQVPGFHEQYF
TRBV6-6	TRBJ1-2	14	CASSVTGKDYGYTF
TRBV5-1	TRBJ2-1	15	CASSPKRSQHNEQFF
TRBV20-1	TRBJ2-1	10	CSARKGTEFF
TRBV29-1	TRBJ2-1	13	CSAQTPHENEQFF
TRBV11-2	TRBJ1-1	15	CASSLVATVNTEAFF
TRBV29-1	TRBJ2-1	17	CSVGGGDRRISYNEQFF
TRBV2	TRBJ2-7	15	CASTPGGGGNYEQYF
TRBV11-2	TRBJ2-5	16	CASSSRGLEAIETQYF
TRBV20-1	TRBJ1-6	13	CSASVGPNSPLHF
TRBV9	TRBJ1-6	14	CASSPDSGLLPLHF
TRBV11-2	TRBJ2-7	14	CASSWGQGANEQYF
TRBV3-1	TRBJ2-1	16	CASSQVLAGMYNEQFF
TRBV6-5	TRBJ2-1	16	CASSSGGGGPYNEQFF
TRBV4-2	TRBJ2-4	15	CASSQGGGAKNIQYF
TRBV10-3	TRBJ1-6	17	CAISQQGVGSYNSPLHF
TRBV20-1	TRBJ2-7	12	CSARGTGVKQYF
TRBV7-9	TRBJ1-5	13	CASSLSNSQPQHF
TRBV5-5	TRBJ2-2	12	CASSLLGGELFF
TRBV27	TRBJ2-4	15	CASSLFGGTKNIQYF